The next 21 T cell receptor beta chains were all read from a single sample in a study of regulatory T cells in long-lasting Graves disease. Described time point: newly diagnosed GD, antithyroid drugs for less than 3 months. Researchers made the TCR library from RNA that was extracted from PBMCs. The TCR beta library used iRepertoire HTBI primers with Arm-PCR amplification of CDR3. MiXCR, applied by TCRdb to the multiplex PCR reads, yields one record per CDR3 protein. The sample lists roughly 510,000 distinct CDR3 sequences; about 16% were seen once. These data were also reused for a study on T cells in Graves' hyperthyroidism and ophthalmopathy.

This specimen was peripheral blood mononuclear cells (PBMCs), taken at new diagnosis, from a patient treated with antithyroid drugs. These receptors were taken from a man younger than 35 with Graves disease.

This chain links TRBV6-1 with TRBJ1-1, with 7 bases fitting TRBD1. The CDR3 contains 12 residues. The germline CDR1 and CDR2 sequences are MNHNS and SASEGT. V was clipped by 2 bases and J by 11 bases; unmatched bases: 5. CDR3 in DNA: TGTGCCAGCAGTGAAAACAGGGGCTCTGCTTTCTTT. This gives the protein CASSENRGSAFF.

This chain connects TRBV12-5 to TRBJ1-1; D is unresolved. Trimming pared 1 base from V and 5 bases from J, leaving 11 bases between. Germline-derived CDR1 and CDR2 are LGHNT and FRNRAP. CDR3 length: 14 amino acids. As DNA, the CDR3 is TGTGCTAGTGGTTTGGGCGGTATGGGGACTGAAGCTTTCTTT. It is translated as CASGLGGMGTEAFF.

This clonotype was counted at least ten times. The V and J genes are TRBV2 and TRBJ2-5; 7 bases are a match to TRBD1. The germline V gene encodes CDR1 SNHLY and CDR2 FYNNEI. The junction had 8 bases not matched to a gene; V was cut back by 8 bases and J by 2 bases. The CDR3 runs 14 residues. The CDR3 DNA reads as TGTGCCAGCGAGGAACCGGGACAGCAAGAGACCCAGTACTTC. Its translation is CASEEPGQQETQYF.

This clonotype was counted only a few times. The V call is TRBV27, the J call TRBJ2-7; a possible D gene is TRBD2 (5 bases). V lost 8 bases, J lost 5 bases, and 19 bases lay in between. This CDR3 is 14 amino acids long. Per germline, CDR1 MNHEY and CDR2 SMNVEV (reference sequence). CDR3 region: CASRYTGTDHEQYF. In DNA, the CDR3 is TGTGCCAGCCGTTACACGGGAACGGACCACGAGCAGTACTTC.

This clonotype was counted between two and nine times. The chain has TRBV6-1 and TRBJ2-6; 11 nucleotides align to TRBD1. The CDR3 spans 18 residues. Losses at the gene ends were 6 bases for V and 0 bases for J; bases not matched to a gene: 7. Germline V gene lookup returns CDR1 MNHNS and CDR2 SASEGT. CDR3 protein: CASRIRDRGYSGANVLTF. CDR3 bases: TGTGCCAGCAGGATACGGGACAGGGGGTACTCTGGGGCCAACGTCCTGACTTTC.

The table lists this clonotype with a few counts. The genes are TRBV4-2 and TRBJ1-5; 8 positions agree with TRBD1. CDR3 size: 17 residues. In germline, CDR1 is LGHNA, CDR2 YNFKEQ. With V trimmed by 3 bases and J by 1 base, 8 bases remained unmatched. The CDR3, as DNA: TGTGCCAGCAGCCAGGAGACAGGGGTGGAAAGCAATCAGCCCCAGCATTTT. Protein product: CASSQETGVESNQPQHF.

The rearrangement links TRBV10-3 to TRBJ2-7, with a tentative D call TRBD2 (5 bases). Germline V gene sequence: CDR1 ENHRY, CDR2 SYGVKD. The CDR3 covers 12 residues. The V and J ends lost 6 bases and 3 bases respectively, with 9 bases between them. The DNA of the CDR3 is TGTGCCATCAGGAGGGCGGACTACGAGCAGTACTTC. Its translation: CAIRRADYEQYF.

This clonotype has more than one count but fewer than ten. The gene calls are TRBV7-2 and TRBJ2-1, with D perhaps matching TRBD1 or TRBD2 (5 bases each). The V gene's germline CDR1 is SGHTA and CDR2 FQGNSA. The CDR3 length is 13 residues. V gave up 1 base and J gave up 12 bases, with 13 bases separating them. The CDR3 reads CASSLEGWDGQFF. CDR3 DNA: TGTGCCAGCAGCTTAGAGGGCTGGGACGGGCAGTTCTTC. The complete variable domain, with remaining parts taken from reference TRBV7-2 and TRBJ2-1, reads GAGVSQSPSNKVTEKGKDVELRCDPISGHTALYWYRQSLGQGLEFLIYFQGNSAPDKSGLPSDRFSAERTGGSVSTLTIQRTQQEDSAVYLCASSLEGWDGQFFGPGTRLTVL.

CDR3 sequence (DNA): TGTGCCAGCAGCCAAGATGGACATCCCGCTGAAGCTTTCTTT. This codes for CASSQDGHPAEAFF. The chain carries TRBV14 and TRBJ1-1, with D possibly being TRBD1 (5 bases). Trimming pared 0 bases from V and 6 bases from J, leaving 11 bases between. CDR1 and CDR2 (germline): SGHDN, FVKESK. The CDR3 has 14 amino acids.

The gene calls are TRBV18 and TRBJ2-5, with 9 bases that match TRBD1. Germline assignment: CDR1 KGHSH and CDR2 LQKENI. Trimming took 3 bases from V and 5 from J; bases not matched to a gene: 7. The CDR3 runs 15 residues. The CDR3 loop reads CASSPVDRGGETQYF. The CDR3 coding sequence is TGTGCCAGCTCACCGGTGGACAGGGGTGGGGAGACCCAGTACTTC.

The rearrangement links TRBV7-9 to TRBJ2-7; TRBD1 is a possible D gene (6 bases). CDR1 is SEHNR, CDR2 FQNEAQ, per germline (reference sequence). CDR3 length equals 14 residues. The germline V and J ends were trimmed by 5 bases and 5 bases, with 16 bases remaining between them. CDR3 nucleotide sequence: TGTGCCAGCAGCGAGAAGGGGGAGAGCGACGAGCAGTACTTC. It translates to CASSEKGESDEQYF.

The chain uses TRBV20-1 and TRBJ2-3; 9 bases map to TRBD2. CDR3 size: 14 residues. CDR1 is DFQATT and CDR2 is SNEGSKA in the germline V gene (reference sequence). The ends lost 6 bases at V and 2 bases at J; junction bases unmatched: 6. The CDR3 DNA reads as TGCAGTGCGCCCCTAGCGGGAAACACAGATACGCAGTATTTT. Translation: CSAPLAGNTDTQYF.

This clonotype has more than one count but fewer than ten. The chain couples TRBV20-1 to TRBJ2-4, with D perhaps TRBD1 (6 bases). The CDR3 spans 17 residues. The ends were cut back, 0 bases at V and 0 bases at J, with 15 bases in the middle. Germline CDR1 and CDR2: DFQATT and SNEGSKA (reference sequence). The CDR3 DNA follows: TGCAGTGCTAGAGATATCCGGACAGCACGAGCCAAAAACATTCAGTACTTC. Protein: CSARDIRTARAKNIQYF.

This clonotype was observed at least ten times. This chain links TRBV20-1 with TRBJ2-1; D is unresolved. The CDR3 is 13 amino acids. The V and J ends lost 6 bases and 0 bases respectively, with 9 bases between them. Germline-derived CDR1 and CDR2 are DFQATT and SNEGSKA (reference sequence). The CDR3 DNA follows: TGCAGTGCCCTAACTGCCTCCTACAATGAGCAGTTCTTC. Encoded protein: CSALTASYNEQFF.

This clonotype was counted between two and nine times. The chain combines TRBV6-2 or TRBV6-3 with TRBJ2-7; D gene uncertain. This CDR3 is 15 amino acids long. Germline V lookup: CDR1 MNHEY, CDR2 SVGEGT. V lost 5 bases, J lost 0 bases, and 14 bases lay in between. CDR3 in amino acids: CASSEYGSLSYEQYF. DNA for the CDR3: TGTGCCAGCAGTGAATATGGGTCCCTCTCCTACGAGCAGTACTTC.

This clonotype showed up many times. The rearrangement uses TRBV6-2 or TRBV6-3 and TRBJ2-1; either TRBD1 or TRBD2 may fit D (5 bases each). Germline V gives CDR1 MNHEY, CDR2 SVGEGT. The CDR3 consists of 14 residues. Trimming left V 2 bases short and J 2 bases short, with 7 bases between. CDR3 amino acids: CASSYEGPYNEQFF. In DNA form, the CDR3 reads TGTGCCAGCAGTTACGAGGGGCCCTACAATGAGCAGTTCTTC.

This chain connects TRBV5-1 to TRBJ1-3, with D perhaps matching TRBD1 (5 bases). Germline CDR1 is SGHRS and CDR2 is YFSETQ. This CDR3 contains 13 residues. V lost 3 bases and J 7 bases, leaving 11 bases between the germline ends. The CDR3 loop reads CASSSPDTNTIYF. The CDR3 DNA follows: TGCGCCAGCAGCTCCCCGGACACGAACACCATATATTTT.

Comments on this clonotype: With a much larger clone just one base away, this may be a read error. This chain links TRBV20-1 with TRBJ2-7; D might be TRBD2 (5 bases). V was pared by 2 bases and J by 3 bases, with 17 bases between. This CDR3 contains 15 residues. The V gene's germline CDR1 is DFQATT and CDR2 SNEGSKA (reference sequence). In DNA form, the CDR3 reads TGCAGTGCTAGACCAACCATTTACGGGGACTACGAGCAGTACTTC. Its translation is CSARPTIYGDYEQYF.

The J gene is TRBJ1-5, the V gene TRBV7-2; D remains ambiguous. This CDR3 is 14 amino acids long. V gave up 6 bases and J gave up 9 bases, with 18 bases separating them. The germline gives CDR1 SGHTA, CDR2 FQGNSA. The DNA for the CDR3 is TGTGCCAGCAGATACGACGGGAGGAATGGGCCCCAGCATTTT. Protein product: CASRYDGRNGPQHF.

The DNA for the CDR3 is TGCAGTGCCACGTCCCGGGACAGGGGAAAACTGTTTTTT. Translated: CSATSRDRGKLFF. The chain has TRBV20-1 and TRBJ1-4; the match to TRBD1 covers 10 bases. V trimming: 6 bases; J trimming: 10 bases; junction bases outside the gene matches: 8. The CDR3 extends over 13 amino acids. CDR1 and CDR2 from the germline V gene are DFQATT and SNEGSKA (reference sequence).

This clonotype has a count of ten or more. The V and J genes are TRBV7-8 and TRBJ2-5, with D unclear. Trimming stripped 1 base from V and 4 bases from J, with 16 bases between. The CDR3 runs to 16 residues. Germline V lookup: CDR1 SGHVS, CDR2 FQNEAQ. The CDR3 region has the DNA TGTGCCAGCAGCTTAGTCGTACGAAGAAGTGGAGAGACCCAGTACTTC. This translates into CASSLVVRRSGETQYF.